This T cell receptor (beta chain) was sequenced during a study of blood T cell repertoires in COVID-19. Study in general: Both acute and convalescent COVID-19 samples were obtained from the United States, Italy and Spain. In each case, the material was cDNA or gDNA derived from T cells, B-cell-depleted T cells, or PBMCs.

The ends lost 6 bases at V and 1 base at J; junction bases unmatched: 6. Germline CDR1 reads MNHEY; CDR2 reads SVGAGI. CDR3 length equals 15 residues. In the original workflow: Scientists estimated how many nucleated cells there were by amplifying reference gene primers. Using immunoSEQ multiplex PCR, the repertoire was profiled, and TCRdb retains in-frame clones only, with some absent. The V and J calls and clone size were taken over from that table, and D and trimming were inferred from the DNA. The sample has 170,000 or so clones; around 90% are singletons. The receptor comes from a man aged 35-49 years with active or convalescent COVID-19. The chain is built from TRBV6-5 and TRBJ2-1, with 7 bases matching TRBD2. Sequencing was performed on peripheral blood. DNA for the CDR3: TGTGCCAGCAGCCCCCAGCGGGGATCCTACAATGAGCAGTTCTTC. It is translated as CASSPQRGSYNEQFF.